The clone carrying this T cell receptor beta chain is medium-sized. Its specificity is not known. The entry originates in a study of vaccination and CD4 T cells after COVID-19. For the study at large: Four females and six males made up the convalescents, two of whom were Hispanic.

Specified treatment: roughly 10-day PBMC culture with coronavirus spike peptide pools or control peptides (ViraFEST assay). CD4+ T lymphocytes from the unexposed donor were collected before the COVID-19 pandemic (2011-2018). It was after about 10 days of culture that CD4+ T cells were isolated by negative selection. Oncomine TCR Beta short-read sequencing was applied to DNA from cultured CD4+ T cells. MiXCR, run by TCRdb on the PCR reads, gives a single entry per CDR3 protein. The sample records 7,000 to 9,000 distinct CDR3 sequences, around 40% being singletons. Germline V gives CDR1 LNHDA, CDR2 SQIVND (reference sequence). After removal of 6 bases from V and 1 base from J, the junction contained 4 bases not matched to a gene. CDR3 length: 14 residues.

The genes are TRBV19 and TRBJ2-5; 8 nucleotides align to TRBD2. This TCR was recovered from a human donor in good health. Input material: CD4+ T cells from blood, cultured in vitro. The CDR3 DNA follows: TGTGCCAGTAGGGCGGGGGGAGTCCAAGAGACCCAGTACTTC. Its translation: CASRAGGVQETQYF.